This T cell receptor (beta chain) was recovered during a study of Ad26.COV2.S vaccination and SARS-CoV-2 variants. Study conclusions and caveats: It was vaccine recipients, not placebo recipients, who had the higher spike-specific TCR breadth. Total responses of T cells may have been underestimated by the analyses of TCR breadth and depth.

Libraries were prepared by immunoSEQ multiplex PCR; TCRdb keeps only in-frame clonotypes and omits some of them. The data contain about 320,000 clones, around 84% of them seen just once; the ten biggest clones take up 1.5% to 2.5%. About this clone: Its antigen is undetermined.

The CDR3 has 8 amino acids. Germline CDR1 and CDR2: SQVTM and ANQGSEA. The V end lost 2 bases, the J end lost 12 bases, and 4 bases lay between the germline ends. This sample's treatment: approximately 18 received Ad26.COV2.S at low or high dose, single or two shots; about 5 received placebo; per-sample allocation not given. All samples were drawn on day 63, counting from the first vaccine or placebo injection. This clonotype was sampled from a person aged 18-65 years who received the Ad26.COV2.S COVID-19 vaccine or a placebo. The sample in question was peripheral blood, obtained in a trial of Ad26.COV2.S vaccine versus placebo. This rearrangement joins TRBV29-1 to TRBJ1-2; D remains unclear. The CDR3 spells CSVEQDTF. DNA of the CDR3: TGCAGCGTTGAACAGGACACCTTC.